The 8 T cell receptor beta chains listed next were all sequenced from one sample in a study of T cells in Graves' hyperthyroidism and ophthalmopathy. TCR beta CDR3 sequences were amplified from RNA transcripts. Researchers ran a first-round RT-PCR on the TCR CDR3 using the HTBI primer set. TCRdb processed the multiplex PCR reads anew with MiXCR; each CDR3 protein has one entry. The table includes hundreds of thousands of distinct CDR3 sequences, 15% to 20% detected once. Sample: blood. Receptors were obtained from a man aged 40-50 years with Graves' ophthalmopathy.

This chain links TRBV15 with TRBJ2-1, with D tentatively TRBD2 (7 bases). V was cut by 1 base and J by 2 bases, with 9 bases left in between. The length of the CDR3 is 15 residues. In germline, CDR1 is LNHNV, CDR2 YYDKDF (reference sequence). CDR3 nucleotides: TGTGCCACCAGCAGAGCGGGGGGCCCCTACAATGAGCAGTTCTTC. It encodes CATSRAGGPYNEQFF. Variable domain in full (rest from reference TRBV15 and TRBJ2-1): DAMVIQNPRYQVTQFGKPVTLSCSQTLNHNVMYWYQQKSSQAPKLLFHYYDKDFNNEADTPDNFQSRRPNTSFCFLDIRSPGLGDTAMYLCATSRAGGPYNEQFFGPGTRLTVL.

On this clonotype itself: A read error may explain this, as a much larger clone is one base away. V usage is TRBV7-2 and J usage is TRBJ2-3; 9 positions agree with TRBD2. The CDR3 runs to 15 residues. CDR1 and CDR2 (germline): SGHTA, FQGNSA. The CDR3 DNA is TGTGCCAGCAGCTCCCTAGCGGGACTCACAGATATGCAGTATTTT. Its translation is CASSSLAGLTDMQYF.

The chain recombines TRBV30 with TRBJ1-2; D may be TRBD1 (6 bases). Trimming removed 5 bases at V and 6 bases at J, with 13 bases between. The CDR3 extends over 12 amino acids. Germline lookup yields CDR1 GTSNPN and CDR2 SVGIG (reference sequence). CDR3 residues: CAWYTGGDGYTF. The CDR3 region has the DNA TGTGCCTGGTATACGGGGGGCGATGGCTACACCTTC.

The rearrangement joins TRBV30 to TRBJ2-1, with D possibly TRBD1 on 6 matching bases. Between the trimmed V and J ends, which lost 8 bases and 7 bases, there was a span of 27 bases. CDR3 length: 16 amino acids. The V gene's germline CDR1 is GTSNPN and CDR2 SVGIG (reference sequence). The chain's CDR3 is CARQAPFGLGANEQFF. The CDR3 bases are TGTGCCCGACAAGCCCCTTTCGGGTTGGGGGCTAATGAGCAGTTCTTC.

The sample holds many counts of this clonotype. CDR3 protein: CASSFRDPRDEQFF. CDR3 nucleotide sequence: TGTGCCAGCAGCTTCCGGGACCCCCGAGATGAGCAGTTCTTC. The chain recombines TRBV11-1 with TRBJ2-1; possibly TRBD1 or TRBD2 for D (5 bases each). CDR1 is SGHAT, CDR2 FQDESV, per germline (reference sequence). This CDR3 comprises 14 residues. With 3 bases removed from V and 8 bases from J, the gap between germline ends came to 14 bases.

This clonotype came up a few times. This rearrangement joins TRBV11-2 to TRBJ2-1; TRBD2 matches at 10 bases. The germline gives CDR1 SGHAT, CDR2 FQNNGV. J gave up 7 bases and V 0 bases, and 9 bases lay outside the gene matches. This CDR3 region has 17 residues. CDR3 nucleotide sequence: TGTGCCAGCAGCTTAGATCCCAGCGGGAGGGCCAGGAATGAGCAGTTCTTC. Its translation is CASSLDPSGRARNEQFF.

This clonotype was counted only a few times. J is TRBJ2-7 and V is TRBV14; 9 nucleotides align to TRBD1. This CDR3 has 16 amino acids. Germline CDR1 and CDR2: SGHDN and FVKESK. J was trimmed by 5 bases and V by 4 bases; bases with no gene match: 12. The CDR3 is CASSPSGGQGYNEQYF. The DNA for the CDR3 is TGTGCCAGCAGCCCCTCGGGAGGACAGGGGTACAACGAGCAGTACTTC.

This clonotype was seen at least ten times. The rearrangement links TRBV27 to TRBJ2-1; no clear D gene. Germline V gene lookup returns CDR1 MNHEY and CDR2 SMNVEV (reference sequence). The germline V and J ends were trimmed by 3 bases and 3 bases, with 12 bases remaining between them. The CDR3 consists of 15 residues. The CDR3 coding sequence is TGTGCCAGCAGTTTGGCCCCGCTAGACTACAATGAGCAGTTCTTC. It encodes CASSLAPLDYNEQFF.